One sample yielded the 17 T cell receptor beta chains listed below, sequenced in a study of radiotherapy plus CTLA-4 blockade in lung cancer. Profiled with immunoSEQ multiplex PCR; TCRdb holds only in-frame clones, not every one. Altogether tens of thousands of clones are present, around 69% being singletons, with the ten largest covering roughly 15%. The material was peripheral blood, obtained from a patient treated with radiotherapy plus ipilimumab. The receptors here all came from a human donor with non-small cell lung cancer whose response to radiotherapy plus ipilimumab could not be evaluated. Some clones in this sample may be carry-over from other donors' samples.

This chain links TRBV19 with TRBJ1-1, with D perhaps matching TRBD1 (5 bases). Germline lookup yields CDR1 LNHDA and CDR2 SQIVND (reference sequence). Trimming shortened V by 3 bases and J by 1 base, and 9 bases separated the two germline ends. The CDR3 is 14 residues long. CDR3 DNA: TGTGCCAGTAGTATTGGACATACGAACACTGAAGCTTTCTTT. Protein: CASSIGHTNTEAFF.

The chain joins TRBV6-6 to TRBJ1-4; D is perhaps TRBD1 (6 bases). Germline values: CDR1 MNHNY, CDR2 SVGAGI (reference sequence). The CDR3 loop spans 13 amino acids. V lost 6 bases and J lost 8, with 13 bases in between. Written as DNA, the CDR3 is TGTGCCAGCAGGGCCCGGGACAACGAAAAACTGTTTTTT. This sequence encodes CASRARDNEKLFF.

This clone has only a few counts. V is TRBV13 and J is TRBJ2-5, with a weak D call TRBD2 (6 bases). The CDR3 is made up of 14 amino acids. Trimming removed 3 bases from V and 3 bases from J, with 11 bases in between. Germline V CDR1 and CDR2: PRHDT, FYEKMQ (reference sequence). CDR3 bases: TGTGCCAGCAGCTTCCAAGGCGGGAAAGAGACCCAGTACTTC. Protein sequence: CASSFQGGKETQYF.

This clone was counted only a few times. The J gene is TRBJ1-2, the V gene TRBV7-2; 11 bases are shared with TRBD1. From germline, CDR1 is SGHTA and CDR2 FQGNSA. The CDR3 covers 15 residues. Germline trimming cut 4 bases from V and 3 bases from J; bases unmatched to any gene: 4. Here the CDR3 DNA reads TGTGCCAGCAGCTCCGGACAGGGGGCTTACTATGGCTACACCTTC. Translation: CASSSGQGAYYGYTF.

J is TRBJ1-3 and V is TRBV6-5; D may be TRBD1 (5 bases). The CDR3 contains 13 residues. V lost 6 bases to trimming and J lost 3 bases, with 9 bases between them. The germline V gene has CDR1 MNHEY and CDR2 SVGAGI. For the CDR3, the DNA is TGTGCCAGCAGCTTGACAGATGGAAACACCATATATTTT. This translates into CASSLTDGNTIYF.

The genes are TRBV19 and TRBJ2-3, with no clear D. V lost 2 bases, J lost 1 base, and 4 bases lay in between. CDR3 length: 13 residues. Germline CDR1 reads LNHDA; CDR2 reads SQIVND (reference sequence). The CDR3 nucleotides are TGTGCCAGTAGTATACCGGGCACAGATACGCAGTATTTT. It specifies CASSIPGTDTQYF.

The CDR3 is CSVEKGGDEKLFF. CDR3 nucleotides: TGCAGCGTTGAAAAGGGGGGGGATGAAAAACTGTTTTTT. V gene TRBV29-1 combines with J gene TRBJ1-4; D is perhaps TRBD1 (6 bases). Germline V gene data show CDR1 as SQVTM and CDR2 as ANQGSEA. The V end lost 2 bases, the J end lost 6 bases, and 10 bases lay between the germline ends. CDR3 length: 13 residues.

In this sample, this clone turned up a few times. The CDR3 DNA follows: TGTGCCAGCAGTCTCGCCGGACAGGGTAATCAGCCCCAGCATTTT. Its translation: CASSLAGQGNQPQHF. The V gene is TRBV28, the J gene TRBJ1-5, with 8 bases identical to TRBD1. Trimming removed 5 bases from V and 4 bases from J; junction bases left unmatched: 7. Germline CDR1 MDHEN, CDR2 SYDVKM. This CDR3 comprises 15 residues.

This chain joins TRBV2 and TRBJ2-2, with TRBD2 as a possible D gene (5 bases). The CDR3 loop spans 17 amino acids. In germline, CDR1 is SNHLY, CDR2 FYNNEI. Trimming shortened V by 4 bases and J by 5 bases, and 20 bases separated the two germline ends. The CDR3 DNA is TGTGCCAGCAGTGCCGCGGGTTTCGCCGACTCAACCGGGGAGCTGTTTTTT. Translated: CASSAAGFADSTGELFF.

This clone was recorded many times. The chain links TRBV5-1 to TRBJ1-3; TRBD1 agrees at 7 bases. The CDR3 runs to 16 residues. The J segment lost 4 bases and the V segment lost 0 bases, leaving 7 bases of the junction unmatched. CDR1 is SGHRS and CDR2 is YFSETQ in the germline V gene. The CDR3 coding sequence is TGCGCCAGCAGCTTGGGGGGGACAGCCCTAGGAAACACCATATATTTT. It encodes CASSLGGTALGNTIYF.

The table lists this clone with a few counts. The chain employs TRBV27 and TRBJ2-1; 8 bases are a match to TRBD2. Germline CDR1 reads MNHEY; CDR2 reads SMNVEV (reference sequence). V was clipped by 3 bases and J by 0 bases; unmatched bases: 4. The CDR3 loop spans 16 amino acids. The CDR3 coding sequence is TGTGCCAGCAGTTTTGCCGGGGGGGGCTCCTACAATGAGCAGTTCTTC. Translating it yields CASSFAGGGSYNEQFF.

This clone was observed a handful of times. The chain couples TRBV5-5 to TRBJ2-5, with TRBD1 matching 12 bases. This CDR3 spans 15 amino acids. With 4 bases clipped from V and 5 bases from J, the junction kept 6 bases outside the gene matches. CDR1 is SGHKS, CDR2 YYEKEE, per germline (reference sequence). The CDR3 spells CASSPSGTGGETQYF. The CDR3 coding sequence is TGTGCCAGCAGCCCCTCCGGGACAGGGGGCGAGACCCAGTACTTC.

The chain carries TRBV11-2 and TRBJ1-3; D is uncertain. V gave up 1 base and J gave up 0 bases, with 4 bases separating them. Germline CDR1 and CDR2: SGHAT and FQNNGV. The CDR3 runs 14 residues. CDR3 DNA: TGTGCCAGCAGCTTAGCGGGCTCTGGAAACACCATATATTTT. The encoded protein is CASSLAGSGNTIYF.

The chain has TRBV28 and TRBJ2-2; D is perhaps TRBD2 (5 bases). Germline CDR1 MDHEN, CDR2 SYDVKM. V was trimmed by 3 bases and J by 9 bases, leaving 20 bases between them. The CDR3 is 16 residues long. This CDR3 is CASSFLGPRDTRELFF. As DNA, the CDR3 is TGTGCCAGCAGTTTTCTTGGACCCCGGGATACCAGGGAGCTGTTTTTT.

This chain uses TRBV7-9 with TRBJ2-7, with TRBD1 matching over 7 bases. CDR1 and CDR2 (germline): SEHNR, FQNEAQ (reference sequence). V was clipped by 5 bases and J by 0 bases; unmatched bases: 10. CDR3 size: 16 residues. The CDR3 sequence: CASSPLPGTDSYEQYF. In nucleotides, the CDR3 is TGTGCCAGCAGCCCGCTGCCCGGGACAGACTCCTACGAGCAGTACTTC.

This clone has at least ten counts. The chain recombines TRBV19 with TRBJ2-3; the D gene is possibly TRBD1 (5 bases). The CDR3 is 13 amino acids. Germline values: CDR1 LNHDA, CDR2 SQIVND (reference sequence). The ends were cut back, 9 bases at V and 2 bases at J, with 12 bases in the middle. The CDR3 here is CASVDRATDTQYF. CDR3 DNA: TGTGCCAGCGTCGACAGAGCCACAGATACGCAGTATTTT.

The genes are TRBV6-1 and TRBJ2-1; a weak D match, TRBD1 (5 bases). Germline lookup yields CDR1 MNHNS and CDR2 SASEGT. Trimming removed 2 bases from V and 8 bases from J, with 19 bases in between. The CDR3 consists of 16 residues. CDR3 nucleotides: TGTGCCAGCAGTGAAATCGTCGGCAGGGCTTGGGATGAGCAGTTCTTC. This codes for CASSEIVGRAWDEQFF.